The sequence of this TCR beta chain was determined in a study of T cell responses to AZD1222 COVID-19 vaccine. Using immunoSEQ multiplex PCR, the repertoire was profiled, and TCRdb retains in-frame clones only, with some absent. The sample has 180,000 or so clones; approximately 91% are singletons. Pooled samples include second doses given at about 4 or 12 weeks. The receptor was isolated from an adult who received the AZD1222 COVID-19 vaccine. The sample here was peripheral blood, taken 28 days after the second AZD1222 dose.

CDR3 region: CSASGGAVFTF. The CDR3 coding sequence is TGCAGTGCTAGCGGGGGCGCGGTGTTCACCTTC. The chain uses TRBV20-1 and TRBJ1-2; tentative D call: TRBD1 (6 bases). In germline, CDR1 is DFQATT, CDR2 SNEGSKA (reference sequence). CDR3 length equals 11 residues. V lost 3 bases to trimming and J lost 13 bases, with 15 bases between them.